What follows is one TCR beta chain and its context. The data stem from a study of shared clonotypes between healthy human individuals. The germline V gene has CDR1 LGHNA and CDR2 YSLEER. With 4 bases removed from V and 3 bases from J, the gap between germline ends came to 10 bases. The CDR3 runs 14 residues. Clones were read by immunoSEQ multiplex PCR, and TCRdb kept only the in-frame ones, dropping some. The repertoire holds approximately 640,000 clones, roughly 91% seen once, with approximately 35% in the top ten. The sequencing sample was made of memory CD8+ T cells from PBMCs. Noted subset: CD45RO+ cells pooled with CCR7-negative TemRA cells. V and J are TRBV4-3 and TRBJ2-1, with D uncertain. This TCR was sampled from a man between 18 and 35 years old in good health. Some clones in this sample may be carry-over from other donors' samples. Here the CDR3 reads CASSPRAFYNEQFF. In DNA form, the CDR3 reads TGCGCCAGCAGCCCGAGAGCGTTCTACAATGAGCAGTTCTTC.